Following are 29 T cell receptor beta chains from one sample sequenced in a study of shared clonotypes between healthy human individuals. The repertoire was sequenced with immunoSEQ multiplex PCR; TCRdb's copy has only in-frame clones and lacks some. The table has some 900,000 clones, about three quarters seen once. The sequencing input was memory CD4+ T cells sorted from blood. Subset indicated: CD45RA-negative fraction. These receptors all come from a man younger than 35 in good health.

In regard to this clone: The sample holds other DNA sequences that translate to the same CDR3. The V and J genes are TRBV6-5 and TRBJ1-6; D is uncertain. CDR1 and CDR2 (germline): MNHEY, SVGAGI. V was trimmed by 4 bases and J by 7 bases, leaving 8 bases between them. This CDR3 has 13 amino acids. The CDR3 is CASSSAGNSPLHF. DNA for the CDR3: TGTGCCAGCAGTTCGGCGGGGAATTCACCCCTCCACTTT.

The rearrangement links TRBV25-1 to TRBJ2-7; 8 bases match TRBD2. This CDR3 region has 15 residues. CDR1 MGHDK and CDR2 SYGVNS come from the germline V gene. With 5 bases clipped from V and 5 bases from J, the junction kept 11 bases outside the gene matches. The CDR3 DNA is TGTGCCAGCAGTCCATGGGGGGGAGCGGGAGACGAGCAGTACTTC. Amino acid sequence: CASSPWGGAGDEQYF.

The chain joins TRBV2 to TRBJ2-1, with D perhaps matching TRBD2 (5 bases). From germline, CDR1 is SNHLY and CDR2 FYNNEI. The V and J ends lost 10 bases and 0 bases respectively, with 7 bases between them. The CDR3 sequence is 12 residues long. The CDR3 region is CATRGSYNEQFF. The DNA of the CDR3 is TGTGCCACCCGGGGCTCCTACAATGAGCAGTTCTTC.

The chain combines TRBV5-6 with TRBJ2-7, with D perhaps assigned TRBD1 or TRBD2 (5 bases each). Deletions cut 5 bases from V and 1 base from J, with 13 bases between. The germline V gene has CDR1 SGHDT and CDR2 YYEEEE. The CDR3 is 14 residues long. The CDR3 nucleotides read TGTGCCAGCAGTCCCGGGACGTATTCCTACGAGCAGTACTTC. It encodes CASSPGTYSYEQYF.

The gene calls are TRBV5-1 and TRBJ2-5; tentatively, D is TRBD2 (6 bases). The CDR3 has 11 residues. The germline V gene has CDR1 SGHRS and CDR2 YFSETQ. V lost 2 bases and J lost 7, with 6 bases in between. This CDR3 reads CASSFGGTQYF. The CDR3 region has the DNA TGCGCCAGCAGCTTCGGGGGGACCCAGTACTTC.

With regard to this clone: An end of the junction does not agree with germline; a read error may underlie this. V usage is TRBV6-1 and J usage is TRBJ1-6; 7 nucleotides line up with TRBD1. Germline assignment: CDR1 MNHNS and CDR2 SASEGT. The CDR3 has 15 amino acids. Here the CDR3 reads CASSEGGFDNSPLHF. The CDR3 region has the DNA TGTGCCAGCAGCGAAGGGGGCTTCGATAATTCACCCCTCCACTTT.

This clone was seen only once. This chain links TRBV19 with TRBJ1-1; 7 bases align to TRBD1. The CDR3 runs 12 residues. The germline gives CDR1 LNHDA, CDR2 SQIVND (reference sequence). V shed 11 bases and J 2 bases; nucleotides not matched to a gene: 5. This CDR3 reads CARNRGNTEAFF. CDR3 bases: TGTGCCCGTAACAGGGGAAACACTGAAGCTTTCTTT.

This clone was seen only a few times. The rearrangement uses TRBV5-4 and TRBJ1-4; weak D call: TRBD1 (6 bases). CDR3 length: 16 amino acids. The germline V gene has CDR1 SGHNT and CDR2 YYREEE (reference sequence). Trimming took 5 bases from V and 0 from J, leaving 14 bases between them. This chain's CDR3 is CASSRTDKATNEKLFF. The CDR3, as DNA: TGTGCCAGCAGTCGGACAGATAAAGCAACTAATGAAAAACTGTTTTTT.

This sequence joins TRBV29-1 and TRBJ1-2; the match to TRBD1 covers 8 bases. In germline, CDR1 is SQVTM, CDR2 ANQGSEA. The CDR3 runs to 11 residues. Trimming at V came to 8 bases and at J to 6 bases, leaving 5 bases not matched to a gene. CDR3 loop: CSLGQGDGYTF. DNA of the CDR3: TGCAGCCTTGGACAGGGCGATGGCTACACCTTC. Filled out from reference TRBV29-1 and TRBJ1-2, the complete variable domain reads SAVISQKPSRDICQRGTSLTIQCQVDSQVTMMFWYRQQPGQSLTLIATANQGSEATYESGFVIDKFPISRPNLTFSTLTVSNMSPEDSSIYLCSLGQGDGYTFGSGTRLTVV.

This chain links TRBV7-8 with TRBJ2-7; 8 bases match TRBD2. There are 14 residues in the CDR3. V was pared by 5 bases and J by 3 bases, with 6 bases of the junction left unmatched. CDR1 SGHVS and CDR2 FQNEAQ come from the germline V gene. The CDR3 here is CASSPAGEGYEQYF. The CDR3, as DNA: TGTGCCAGCAGCCCAGCGGGGGAGGGCTACGAGCAGTACTTC.

Here the CDR3 DNA reads TGTGCCAGCAGCTTAGAACAGGGGACCTACGAGCAGTACTTC. Amino acid sequence: CASSLEQGTYEQYF. This chain connects TRBV7-6 to TRBJ2-7; 7 positions agree with TRBD1. Germline CDR1 is SGHVS and CDR2 is FNYEAQ. The CDR3 totals 14 residues. The V and J ends lost 1 base and 2 bases, in that order; junction bases with no gene match: 2.

The chain employs TRBV10-1 and TRBJ2-7, with D uncertain. V lost 7 bases to trimming and J lost 6 bases, with 16 bases between them. CDR3 size: 13 residues. Germline CDR1 WNHNN, CDR2 SYGVQD (reference sequence). This chain's CDR3 is CASKTPHLSEQYF. The CDR3 DNA reads TGCGCCAGCAAAACTCCCCATCTCTCCGAGCAGTACTTC.

The chain recombines TRBV10-3 with TRBJ2-3, with D possibly being TRBD2 (5 bases). Trimming stripped 3 bases from V and 4 bases from J, with 11 bases between. This CDR3 has 14 residues. Germline CDR1 reads ENHRY; CDR2 reads SYGVKD. The CDR3 protein is CAISDLAGSDTQYF. In DNA form, the CDR3 reads TGTGCCATCAGTGACCTAGCCGGCTCAGATACGCAGTATTTT.

V is TRBV28 and J is TRBJ1-2; 9 bases map to TRBD1. This CDR3 has 17 residues. With V trimmed by 3 bases and J by 8 bases, 16 bases remained unmatched. Per the germline V gene, CDR1 is MDHEN and CDR2 is SYDVKM. The CDR3 spells CASSFPGQGSLVRGYTF. In DNA, the CDR3 is TGTGCCAGCAGTTTCCCCGGACAGGGGTCGCTCGTAAGGGGCTACACCTTC.

The chain employs TRBV4-1 and TRBJ1-1, with D perhaps TRBD1 (6 bases). Per the germline V gene, CDR1 is MGHRA and CDR2 is YSYEKL. This CDR3 has 15 residues. With 1 base removed from V and 1 base from J, the gap between germline ends came to 10 bases. DNA of the CDR3: TGCGCCAGCAGCCAAGTCCTACAGGGGAACACTGAAGCTTTCTTT. It codes for CASSQVLQGNTEAFF.

The chain is built from TRBV5-1 and TRBJ2-5, with 10 bases lining up with TRBD1. CDR1 and CDR2 (germline): SGHRS, YFSETQ. The CDR3 extends over 14 amino acids. The V segment lost 4 bases and the J segment 3 bases; nucleotides outside the gene matches: 3. This chain's CDR3 is CASSLDRGEETQYF. CDR3 DNA: TGCGCCAGCAGCCTGGACAGGGGGGAAGAGACCCAGTACTTC.

This clone was counted once. The chain joins TRBV9 to TRBJ1-4, with D tentatively TRBD1 (5 bases). Between the trimmed V and J ends, which lost 4 bases and 7 bases, there was a span of 23 bases. This CDR3 is 17 amino acids long. CDR1 is SGDLS, CDR2 YYNGEE, per germline. CDR3 in DNA: TGTGCCAGCAGCCAGGGCAGTTCGGCCCCCGGTAGTGAAAAACTGTTTTTT. This gives the protein CASSQGSSAPGSEKLFF.

The V gene is TRBV5-1, the J gene TRBJ2-3; D is ambiguous. The germline V gene has CDR1 SGHRS and CDR2 YFSETQ. Trimming shortened V by 4 bases and J by 2 bases, and 17 bases separated the two germline ends. The CDR3 totals 16 residues. In nucleotides, the CDR3 is TGCGCCAGCAGCCCACCAGAGCCCTTATACACAGATACGCAGTATTTT. This codes for CASSPPEPLYTDTQYF.

The rearrangement uses TRBV29-1 and TRBJ2-5; D unclear. V was pared by 6 bases and J by 5 bases, with 25 bases between. The CDR3 length is 16 residues. Germline V gene data show CDR1 as SQVTM and CDR2 as ANQGSEA. The CDR3 region has the DNA TGCAGCGTGACCCCGTATGGGAACTTTCACGAGGAGACCCAGTACTTC. Translating gives CSVTPYGNFHEETQYF.

This sequence joins TRBV30 and TRBJ2-1, with 7 bases that match TRBD2. Losses at the gene ends were 3 bases for V and 3 bases for J; bases not matched to a gene: 2. Germline V gene lookup returns CDR1 GTSNPN and CDR2 SVGIG (reference sequence). The CDR3 spans 13 residues. The CDR3 sequence: CAWRGDYYNEQFF. The CDR3 region has the DNA TGTGCCTGGAGAGGGGACTACTACAATGAGCAGTTCTTC.

The chain has TRBV6-1 and TRBJ1-2; unclear D gene. Germline V CDR1 and CDR2: MNHNS, SASEGT. This CDR3 contains 12 residues. Trimming removed 2 bases from V and 7 bases from J, with 8 bases in between. For the CDR3, the DNA is TGTGCCAGCAGTGAACGAGAGCGTGGCTACACCTTC. It is translated as CASSERERGYTF.

This sequence joins TRBV11-3 and TRBJ1-6, with 8 bases aligning to TRBD1. This CDR3 contains 18 residues. The ends lost 4 bases at V and 0 bases at J; junction bases unmatched: 8. The germline CDR1 and CDR2 sequences are SGHNT and YENEEA. The CDR3 nucleotides are TGTGCCAGCAGCTGTCCGGGACAGGAGGGCTCCTATAATTCACCCCTCCACTTT. Protein sequence: CASSCPGQEGSYNSPLHF.

Turning to this clone: The junction and the germline gene differ at one end; a read error may be behind it. The chain couples TRBV7-7 to TRBJ2-3; D possibly corresponds to TRBD1 (6 bases). Per germline, CDR1 SSHAT and CDR2 FNYEAQ (reference sequence). CDR3 length equals 14 residues. CDR3 nucleotide sequence: TGTGCTAGCAGCCCATTGCAGGGGATAGATACGCAGTATTTT. Translation: CASSPLQGIDTQYF.

A note on this clone: This specimen includes other DNA sequences encoding the same CDR3. Here the CDR3 DNA reads TGCGCCAGCAGCTTAGTAGCGGGAGGTAACAATGAGCAGTTCTTC. It specifies CASSLVAGGNNEQFF. The V gene is TRBV5-1, the J gene TRBJ2-1, with 10 bases lining up with TRBD2. CDR1 SGHRS and CDR2 YFSETQ come from the germline V gene. This CDR3 has 15 amino acids. Germline trimming cut 2 bases from V and 5 bases from J; bases unmatched to any gene: 4.

The rearrangement uses TRBV19 and TRBJ2-7, with D unresolved. From germline, CDR1 is LNHDA and CDR2 SQIVND (reference sequence). CDR3 length equals 13 residues. Trimming left V 5 bases short and J 0 bases short, with 8 bases between. The CDR3 DNA sequence: TGTGCCAGTAGTGAGTCCTACTCCTACGAGCAGTACTTC. Protein product: CASSESYSYEQYF.

This clone appeared a few times. The J gene is TRBJ1-1, the V gene TRBV6-1; a possible D gene is TRBD1 (5 bases). This CDR3 comprises 12 residues. V dropped 6 bases and J dropped 6 bases, with 11 bases sitting between them. Germline loops: CDR1 MNHNS, CDR2 SASEGT. The CDR3 region has the DNA TGTGCCAGCAGGGGGAGGGGCGCTGAAGCTTTCTTT. Translation gives CASRGRGAEAFF.

The V gene is TRBV6-5, the J gene TRBJ1-4, with D perhaps matching TRBD1 (5 bases). V was shortened by 6 bases and J by 8 bases, with 16 bases between the two germline ends. The CDR3 is 14 residues long. Germline V lookup: CDR1 MNHEY, CDR2 SVGAGI. CDR3 bases: TGTGCCAGCAGCCGACAGTCACCCAAGGAAAAACTGTTTTTT. Its protein is CASSRQSPKEKLFF.

The chain has TRBV2 and TRBJ2-3; D is ambiguous. V lost 7 bases and J lost 1, with 12 bases in between. Per germline, CDR1 SNHLY and CDR2 FYNNEI. CDR3 length equals 14 residues. CDR3 in DNA: TGTGCCAGCACAGAAAGGCACCGCACAGATACGCAGTATTTT. It specifies CASTERHRTDTQYF.

The gene calls are TRBV5-4 and TRBJ2-7, with 7 bases aligning to TRBD1. J lost 4 bases, V lost 4 bases, and 8 bases had no gene match. Per the germline V gene, CDR1 is SGHNT and CDR2 is YYREEE (reference sequence). CDR3 length: 14 residues. The CDR3 DNA is TGTGCCAGCAGCAGGTCCGGGACAGCATACGAGCAGTACTTC. Translated, it gives CASSRSGTAYEQYF. The full variable domain, completed using reference TRBV5-4 and TRBJ2-7, is ETGVTQSPTHLIKTRGQQVTLRCSSQSGHNTVSWYQQALGQGPQFIFQYYREEENGRGNFPPRFSGLQFPNYSSELNVNALELDDSALYLCASSRSGTAYEQYFGPGTRLTVT.